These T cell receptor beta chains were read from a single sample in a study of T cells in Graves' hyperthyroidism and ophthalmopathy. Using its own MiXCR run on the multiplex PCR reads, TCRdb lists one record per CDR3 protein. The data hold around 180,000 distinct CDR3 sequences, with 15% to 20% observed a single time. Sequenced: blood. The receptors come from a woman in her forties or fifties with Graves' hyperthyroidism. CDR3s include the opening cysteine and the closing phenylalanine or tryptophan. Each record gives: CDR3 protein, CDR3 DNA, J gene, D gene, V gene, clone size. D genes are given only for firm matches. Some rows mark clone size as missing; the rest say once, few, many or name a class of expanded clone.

CDR3: CASSQEDRVWDNEQFF; DNA: TGCGCCAGCAGCCAAGAGGACAGGGTATGGGACAATGAGCAGTTCTTC; J: TRBJ2-1; D: TRBD1; V: TRBV4-3; size: few
CDR3: CASSSPTTGTGRYNEQFF; DNA: TGTGCCAGCAGCTCGCCAACGACCGGGACAGGGCGGTACAATGAGCAGTTCTTC; J: TRBJ2-1; D: TRBD1; V: TRBV11-2; size: many
CDR3: CASSPWTLMNTEAFF; DNA: TGTGCCAGCAGCCCGTGGACACTTATGAACACTGAAGCTTTCTTT; J: TRBJ1-1; D: -; V: TRBV11-2; size: many
CDR3: CASSSRGPGGSPLHF; DNA: TGTGCCAGCAGCTCCCGGGGCCCCGGGGGTTCACCCCTCCACTTT; J: TRBJ1-6; D: -; V: TRBV7-9; size: many
CDR3: CASKTSGDTQYF; DNA: TGCGCCAGCAAGACTAGCGGGGATACGCAGTATTTT; J: TRBJ2-3; D: TRBD2; V: TRBV5-1; size: -
CDR3: CSATGQAISGANVLTF; DNA: TGCAGTGCTACGGGACAGGCAATCTCTGGGGCCAACGTCCTGACTTTC; J: TRBJ2-6; D: TRBD1; V: TRBV20-1; size: -
CDR3: CASSLASGVYNEQFF; DNA: TGTGCCAGCAGCTTAGCTAGCGGGGTCTACAATGAGCAGTTCTTC; J: TRBJ2-1; D: TRBD2; V: TRBV7-8; size: -
CDR3: CASSYGVGGLGTEAFF; DNA: TGTGCCAGCAGTTACGGGGTAGGGGGGCTTGGCACTGAAGCTTTCTTT; J: TRBJ1-1; D: -; V: TRBV6-5; size: many
CDR3: CASSRDFTDTQYF; DNA: TGTGCCAGCAGCCGGGACTTCACAGATACGCAGTATTTT; J: TRBJ2-3; D: -; V: TRBV7-2; size: many
CDR3: CASSYSTRGGRADTQYF; DNA: TGTGCCAGCAGTTACTCTACGAGGGGAGGAAGAGCAGATACGCAGTATTTT; J: TRBJ2-3; D: -; V: TRBV6-5; size: many
CDR3: CAVQIPGQPSGNTIYF; DNA: TGTGCCGTTCAAATCCCCGGACAGCCATCTGGAAACACCATATATTTT; J: TRBJ1-3; D: -; V: TRBV2; size: -